The 2 T cell receptor beta chains listed next were all sequenced from one sample in a study of T-cell reconstitution after alpha-beta-depleted transplantation in children. The TCRbeta library was prepared with unique molecular identifiers. MiXCR, applied by TCRdb to the PCR reads, yields one record per CDR3 protein. The sample contains 250,000 to 300,000 distinct CDR3 sequences, 9.5% to 13% of which appear only once. The sample consisted of PBMCs, taken before TCRalphabeta/CD19-depleted stem cell transplant. The receptors were gathered from a boy under three years old with acute myeloid leukemia, due to receive a stem cell transplant.

This clonotype appeared many times. The rearrangement uses TRBV11-2 and TRBJ1-1; D ambiguous. The CDR3 totals 16 residues. Between the trimmed V and J ends, which lost 2 bases and 1 base, there was a span of 14 bases. The germline gives CDR1 SGHAT, CDR2 FQNNGV. The CDR3 spells CASSLPPYDRNTEAFF. As DNA, the CDR3 is TGTGCCAGCAGCTTACCCCCTTACGACCGGAACACTGAAGCTTTCTTT.

Ten or more counts support this clonotype. The chain combines TRBV27 with TRBJ1-2; D possibly corresponds to TRBD1 (6 bases). This CDR3 contains 15 residues. Germline lookup yields CDR1 MNHEY and CDR2 SMNVEV (reference sequence). The germline V and J ends were trimmed by 5 bases and 1 base, with 14 bases remaining between them. CDR3 DNA: TGTGCCAGCAGTCCGACGGACAGCCTTAACTATGGCTACACCTTC. This translates into CASSPTDSLNYGYTF.